This entry is about one TCR beta chain. Its cognate antigen is unknown. The junction differs from germline at one of its ends, possibly a read error. PCR employed 60 Vbeta and 13 Jbeta primers. Authors' methods: Approximately 12 million of the roughly 80 million unique TCR beta chains counted in a later analysis were shared. Clones were read by immunoSEQ multiplex PCR, and TCRdb kept only the in-frame ones, dropping some. Clone size and the V and J calls come from that table; the DNA yielded D and trimming. This repertoire shows 120,000 or so clones, about 80% found once; its top ten account for more than 2.5%. The data stem from a study of cytomegalovirus exposure and HLA in healthy donors. Study-level results: Prior analysis indicated that the majority of TCR beta V segments exhibited productivity approximately 90% or approximately 30% of the time.

The V gene's germline CDR1 is SEHNR and CDR2 FQNEAQ (reference sequence). The CDR3 runs 15 residues. The sample taken for sequencing was PBMCs. The receptor comes from a male donor in good health and CMV-seronegative. This chain connects TRBV7-9 to TRBJ2-7, with 10 bases that match TRBD2. The CDR3 region is CSSSLVASGSYEQYF. CDR3 DNA: TGTTCCAGCAGCTTAGTGGCTAGCGGGAGCTACGAGCAGTACTTC.